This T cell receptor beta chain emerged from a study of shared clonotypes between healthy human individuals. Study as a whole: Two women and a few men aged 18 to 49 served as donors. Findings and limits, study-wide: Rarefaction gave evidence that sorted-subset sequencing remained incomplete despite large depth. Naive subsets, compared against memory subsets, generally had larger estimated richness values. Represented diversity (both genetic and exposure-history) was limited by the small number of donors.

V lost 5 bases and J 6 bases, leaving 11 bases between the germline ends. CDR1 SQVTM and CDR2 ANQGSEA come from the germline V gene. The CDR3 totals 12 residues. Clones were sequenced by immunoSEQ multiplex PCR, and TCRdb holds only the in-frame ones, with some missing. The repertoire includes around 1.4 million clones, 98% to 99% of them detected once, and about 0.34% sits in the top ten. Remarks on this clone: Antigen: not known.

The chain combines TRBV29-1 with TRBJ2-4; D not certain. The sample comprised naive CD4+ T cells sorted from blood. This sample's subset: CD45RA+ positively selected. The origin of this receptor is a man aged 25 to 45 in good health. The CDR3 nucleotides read TGCAGCGTTCGTCCGCCGGGAAACATTCAGTACTTC. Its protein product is CSVRPPGNIQYF.